This TCR beta chain was found in a study of CDR3 diversity in severe acne. TCRdb reprocessed the PCR reads with MiXCR, giving one entry per CDR3 protein. The table shows about 86,000 distinct CDR3 sequences, with over 40% occurring only once. This clonotype has a handful of counts. The CDR3 contains 15 residues. Between the trimmed V and J ends, which lost 6 bases and 5 bases, there was a span of 20 bases. Germline-derived CDR1 and CDR2 are DFQATT and SNEGSKA (reference sequence). This receptor was obtained from a male donor in good health, without acne. The chain employs TRBV20-1 and TRBJ1-5; the D gene is possibly TRBD1 (5 bases). Sequencing input: blood. CDR3 region: CSAKTGRIGYQPQHF. CDR3 coding DNA: TGCAGTGCCAAAACGGGACGTATCGGTTATCAGCCCCAGCATTTT.